The 3 T cell receptor beta chains below all came from one sample that was sequenced in a study of T-cell memory formation after mild COVID-19. TCRdb re-called the 5' RACE reads with MiXCR, one entry per CDR3 protein. This table holds just over 300,000 distinct CDR3 sequences, 15% to 20% found once. The sequencing sample was made of PBMCs or a T cell subset sorted from them (not recorded which). The receptors here all came from a young man who had mild COVID-19 (a few samples of this study predate the infection). Cell type and time point are not known.

This clonotype was observed a few times. The chain links TRBV6-5 to TRBJ2-7; the D is unclear. The CDR3 is 16 residues long. The germline V gene encodes CDR1 MNHEY and CDR2 SVGAGI. V was cut by 0 bases and J by 3 bases, with 15 bases left in between. Written as DNA, the CDR3 is TGTGCCAGCAGTTACTCGTTATCATTCGCGGTCTACGAGCAGTACGTC. Amino acids: CASSYSLSFAVYEQYV.

This sequence joins TRBV7-9 and TRBJ2-1; TRBD1 or TRBD2 may be the D gene (5 bases each). The V and J ends lost 5 bases and 4 bases respectively, with 15 bases between them. The CDR3 has 15 amino acids. Germline CDR1 SEHNR, CDR2 FQNEAQ (reference sequence). The CDR3 sequence: CASSTGTGPYNEQFF. DNA for the CDR3: TGTGCCAGCAGCACCGGGACGGGACCATACAATGAGCAGTTCTTC.

This clonotype has only a few counts. This chain joins TRBV7-2 and TRBJ1-3; no definite D call. The germline CDR1 and CDR2 sequences are SGHTA and FQGNSA. V lost 6 bases and J lost 4, with 16 bases in between. The CDR3 consists of 15 residues. CDR3 sequence reads: CASRENGGSGNTIYF. The CDR3 DNA follows: TGTGCCAGCAGAGAAAACGGAGGATCGGGAAACACCATATATTTT.